This TCR beta chain was captured in a study of blood T cell repertoires in COVID-19. The study drew participants aged about 18 to 95 years from fewer than 30 US areas. Only in-frame clones appear in the TCRdb table, and some are missing; sequencing was by immunoSEQ multiplex PCR. This table holds more than 150,000 clones, approximately 80% found once. Per the germline V gene, CDR1 is SGHRS and CDR2 is YFSETQ. The CDR3 sequence is 14 residues long. J was trimmed by 4 bases and V by 4 bases; bases with no gene match: 6. The V call is TRBV5-1, the J call TRBJ2-7; 9 bases are a match to TRBD2. This clonotype originated in a woman in her sixties or seventies who had recovered from COVID-19. The sample comprised PBMCs or T cells enriched from blood (not recorded which). CDR3 bases: TGCGCCAGCAGCCCAGCGGGGGGTATGTACGAGCAGTACTTC. Translation: CASSPAGGMYEQYF.